The clone carrying this T cell receptor beta chain was observed a handful of times. This specimen comes from a study of T-cell memory formation after mild COVID-19. TCRdb processed the 5' RACE reads anew with MiXCR; each CDR3 protein has one entry. The table lists hundreds of thousands of distinct CDR3 sequences, 20% to 30% of them singletons. Sample: PBMCs or a T cell subset sorted from them (not recorded which). The sequence was obtained from an adult woman who had mild COVID-19 (a few samples of this study predate the infection). Cell type and time point are not known.

The CDR3 DNA reads as TGTGCCAGCAGCGTAGCCTCCGGCAGGACTTCAAGTTATGGCTACACCTTC. Residues: CASSVASGRTSSYGYTF. The chain carries TRBV9 and TRBJ1-2, with no clear D. Germline assignment: CDR1 SGDLS and CDR2 YYNGEE. This CDR3 is 17 amino acids long. V lost 0 bases and J 5 bases, leaving 20 bases between the germline ends.